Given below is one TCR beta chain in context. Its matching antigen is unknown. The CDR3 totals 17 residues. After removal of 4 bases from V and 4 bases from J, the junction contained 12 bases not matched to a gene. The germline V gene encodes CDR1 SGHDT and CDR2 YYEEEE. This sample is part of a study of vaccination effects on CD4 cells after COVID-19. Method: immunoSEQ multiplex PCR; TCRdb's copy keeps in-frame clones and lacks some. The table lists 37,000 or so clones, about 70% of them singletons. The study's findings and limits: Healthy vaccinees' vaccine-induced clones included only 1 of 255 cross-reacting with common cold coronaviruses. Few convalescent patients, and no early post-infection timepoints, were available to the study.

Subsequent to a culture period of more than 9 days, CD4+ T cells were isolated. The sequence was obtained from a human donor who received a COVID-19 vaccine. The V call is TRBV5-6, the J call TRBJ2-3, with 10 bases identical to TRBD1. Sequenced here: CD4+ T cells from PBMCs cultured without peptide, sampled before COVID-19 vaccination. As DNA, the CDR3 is TGTGCCAGCAGCCCGGGACCCGGGACAGGGGTCGCAGATACGCAGTATTTT. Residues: CASSPGPGTGVADTQYF.